This T cell receptor (beta chain) was captured in a study of T cells expressing NK-cell markers. Across the whole study: Each TCR beta repertoire originated in sorted T cells that were CD3+CD56+NKG2C+, CD3+CD56+NKG2C- or CD3+CD56-NKG2C+. Study conclusions and caveats: No clear determination of HCMV specificity was made for expanded NKG2C+ T cell clones. CD8+ T cells in 5 or 6 donors included dominant NKG2C+ clonotypes at roughly 1.0-7.0%.

TCRdb re-analyzed the 5' RACE reads; it lists each CDR3 protein once, without DNA. The sample table includes a few hundred thousand distinct CDR3 sequences. Turning to this clonotype: The target antigen is unknown.

CDR1 and CDR2 (germline): SGHTA, FQGNSA. The CDR3 totals 13 residues. Sequenced: blood T cells: a sorted CD56 or NKG2C T cell subset, CD4+ or CD8+ T cells, or bulk PBMC T cells (not recorded which). The chain carries TRBV7-2 and TRBJ2-5. This clonotype was sampled from a man aged 18-30 years in good health. CDR3 in amino acids: CASSFWMEETQYF.